This TCR beta chain is from a study of T cell responses to AZD1222 COVID-19 vaccine. Study results and caveats: A rise in Spike-specific TCR breadth and depth followed two AZD1222 doses. Possibly, clonal diversity was underestimated; donors were largely white British and included more females. Among spike-specific TCRs, nearly half reportedly target unmutated variant regions. Every sample of the repertoires postdated the peak T cell response.

The table came from immunoSEQ multiplex PCR; TCRdb's copy has only in-frame clones and leaves some out. The table includes 95,000 to 150,000 clones, approximately 83% detected once. Remarks on this clone: Its target is unknown.

Trimming shortened V by 4 bases and J by 2 bases, and 7 bases separated the two germline ends. The CDR3 runs 13 residues. In germline, CDR1 is SGHRS, CDR2 YFSETQ. The clonotype originates from an adult in good health. The chain employs TRBV5-1 and TRBJ2-1; D remains ambiguous. Sequencing used peripheral blood, obtained on day 0 of AZD1222 vaccination. Here the CDR3 DNA reads TGCGCCAGCAGCGCACCTCCCTACAATGAGCAGTTCTTC. Its translation is CASSAPPYNEQFF.